The 11 T cell receptor beta chains below come from one sample, sequenced in a study of shared clonotypes between healthy human individuals. Here immunoSEQ multiplex PCR was the method, and the copy in TCRdb shows in-frame clones only, minus some. The sample includes 450,000 to 500,000 clones, 70% to 80% of them seen just once. The sequenced sample was PBMCs. Receptors were obtained from a woman between 40 and 50 years old in good health. Some clones in this sample may be carry-over from other donors' samples.

V usage is TRBV5-5 and J usage is TRBJ2-7; D gene unclear. This CDR3 contains 15 residues. Germline values: CDR1 SGHKS, CDR2 YYEKEE (reference sequence). V dropped 2 bases and J dropped 4 bases, with 16 bases sitting between them. CDR3 region: CASSFQDGYWYEQYF. In DNA form, the CDR3 reads TGTGCCAGCAGCTTCCAGGACGGATATTGGTACGAGCAGTACTTC.

This rearrangement joins TRBV28 to TRBJ2-7, with 9 bases fitting TRBD1. This CDR3 contains 15 residues. V lost 4 bases and J lost 4; bases outside the gene matches: 8. CDR1 and CDR2 from the germline V gene are MDHEN and SYDVKM. DNA for the CDR3: TGTGCCAGCAGTTCCGGGACAGGGTCCCCTTACGAGCAGTACTTC. Translation gives CASSSGTGSPYEQYF.

Remarks on this clone: This is likely an artifact of a read error, given a far larger clone one base away. Other DNA sequences in this specimen translate into the identical CDR3. This rearrangement joins TRBV19 to TRBJ2-2, with 7 nucleotides matching TRBD2. Looked up from germline, CDR1 is LNHDA and CDR2 is SQIVND (reference sequence). V shed 8 bases, J shed 7 bases, and the junction held 10 bases outside the gene matches. This CDR3 is 14 amino acids long. The CDR3 sequence: CASCPMGGVGELFF. CDR3 nucleotide sequence: TGTGCCAGTTGCCCGATGGGGGGGGTCGGGGAGCTGTTTTTT.

This clone has a single count. V is TRBV11-2 and J is TRBJ2-1; 11 bases are shared with TRBD2. V shed 5 bases and J 7 bases; nucleotides not matched to a gene: 7. CDR1 SGHAT and CDR2 FQNNGV come from the germline V gene. This CDR3 contains 15 residues. The DNA for the CDR3 is TGTGCCAGCAGCCCAAGACTAGCGGGATGGAATGAGCAGTTCTTC. As protein: CASSPRLAGWNEQFF.

V is TRBV7-6 and J is TRBJ2-7; D may correspond to TRBD1 or TRBD2 (5 bases each). CDR3 size: 15 residues. The V and J ends lost 5 bases and 0 bases respectively, with 14 bases between them. Germline loops: CDR1 SGHVS, CDR2 FNYEAQ. The chain's CDR3 is CASSPQGVSSYEQYF. The CDR3 region has the DNA TGTGCCAGCAGCCCCCAGGGAGTTAGCTCCTACGAGCAGTACTTC.

The chain employs TRBV7-2 and TRBJ2-3, with a possible D match to TRBD2 (6 bases). Germline CDR1 SGHTA, CDR2 FQGNSA. This CDR3 spans 19 amino acids. The germline V and J ends were trimmed by 2 bases and 2 bases, with 23 bases remaining between them. CDR3 nucleotide sequence: TGTGCCAGCAGCTTAACTCGAGCGAGTAGCGGCTCTATCACAGATACGCAGTATTTT. This gives the protein CASSLTRASSGSITDTQYF.

This clone was observed a handful of times. The chain couples TRBV9 to TRBJ1-4; D not resolved. Germline CDR1 and CDR2: SGDLS and YYNGEE. With 0 bases removed from V and 10 bases from J, the gap between germline ends came to 10 bases. The CDR3 consists of 13 residues. The CDR3 reads CASSVGYDGKLFF. DNA for the CDR3: TGTGCCAGCAGCGTAGGATACGACGGAAAACTGTTTTTT.

The chain carries TRBV5-1 and TRBJ2-3; no clear D. Between the trimmed V and J ends, which lost 5 bases and 3 bases, there was a span of 10 bases. In germline, CDR1 is SGHRS, CDR2 YFSETQ. This CDR3 is built from 13 residues. The CDR3 spells CASRDGLTDTQYF. In DNA form, the CDR3 reads TGCGCCAGCAGGGACGGGCTAACAGATACGCAGTATTTT.

Regarding this clone: A much larger clone differs by one base, so this may be a read error. The chain combines TRBV11-3 with TRBJ2-7, with D possibly matching TRBD2 (5 bases). V was trimmed by 6 bases and J by 2 bases, leaving 17 bases between them. CDR3 length: 15 residues. Germline CDR1 is SGHNT and CDR2 is YENEEA. The CDR3 DNA reads TGTGCCAGCAGTGAAGCCGGGGAGACCCCCTACGAGCAGTACTTC. It is translated as CASSEAGETPYEQYF.

V is TRBV19 and J is TRBJ2-5; D may be TRBD1 or TRBD2 (5 bases each). CDR1 LNHDA and CDR2 SQIVND come from the germline V gene (reference sequence). The CDR3 loop spans 13 amino acids. Trimming pared 3 bases from V and 4 bases from J, leaving 9 bases between. The DNA of the CDR3 is TGTGCCAGTAGTATTGAGAGGGGAGAGACCCAGTACTTC. Translated: CASSIERGETQYF.

This clone was counted only a few times. V and J are TRBV27 and TRBJ1-5; 9 positions agree with TRBD1. The CDR3 length is 16 residues. Germline CDR1 and CDR2: MNHEY and SMNVEV (reference sequence). V lost 5 bases, J lost 0 bases, and 5 bases stayed unmatched. The DNA of the CDR3 is TGTGCCAGCAGTCCAACGACAGGGGGTAGCAATCAGCCCCAGCATTTT. It codes for CASSPTTGGSNQPQHF.